The 32 T cell receptor beta chains reported below all come from one sample, sequenced in a study of CD8+CD57+ T cells in acquired aplastic anemia. The template for TCR beta VDJ and CDR3 sequence profiling was genomic DNA. One entry per CDR3 protein results from TCRdb running MiXCR on the reads. The sample lists around 430,000 distinct CDR3 sequences, around 33% occurring once. Only patients with CD8+CD57+ cell expansion on flow cytometry were chosen for sequencing. Sequenced: sorted CD4+, CD8+, or CD8+CD57+ T cells (not recorded which) from PBMCs. The origin of the receptors is a human donor with aplastic anemia.

The genes are TRBV3-1 and TRBJ2-7, with D perhaps given as TRBD1 or TRBD2 (5 bases each). The CDR3 is 15 amino acids. Germline lookup yields CDR1 LGHDT and CDR2 YNNKEL (reference sequence). Trimming removed 3 bases at V and 0 bases at J, with 12 bases between. As DNA, the CDR3 is TGTGCCAGCAGCCAGACCTGGGACGCCTCCTACGAGCAGTACTTC. As protein: CASSQTWDASYEQYF.

V gene TRBV7-3 combines with J gene TRBJ2-7; D call uncertain. Trimming pared 5 bases from V and 0 bases from J, leaving 17 bases between. Germline V gives CDR1 SGHTA, CDR2 FQGTGA. The CDR3 contains 16 residues. CDR3 sequence reads: CASSQDLTRSSYEQYF. The CDR3 nucleotides read TGTGCCAGCAGCCAAGACCTTACCAGGAGCTCCTACGAGCAGTACTTC.

The rearrangement joins TRBV7-2 to TRBJ2-5, with a possible D match to TRBD1 (6 bases). Germline V gene data show CDR1 as SGHTA and CDR2 as FQGNSA. V was shortened by 5 bases and J by 1 base, with 14 bases between the two germline ends. CDR3 length: 15 amino acids. As DNA, the CDR3 is TGTGCCAGCAGCCCCCTCTACAGGGCCCAAGAGACCCAGTACTTC. Amino acid sequence: CASSPLYRAQETQYF. Full variable domain (remainder filled in from reference TRBV7-2 and TRBJ2-5): GAGVSQSPSNKVTEKGKDVELRCDPISGHTALYWYRQSLGQGLEFLIYFQGNSAPDKSGLPSDRFSAERTGGSVSTLTIQRTQQEDSAVYLCASSPLYRAQETQYFGPGTRLLVL.

The V and J genes are TRBV5-1 and TRBJ1-3; D unresolved. The V gene's germline CDR1 is SGHRS and CDR2 YFSETQ. V dropped 4 bases and J dropped 0 bases, with 14 bases sitting between them. The CDR3 is 16 residues long. The CDR3 is CASSLDGYYSGNTIYF. CDR3 in DNA: TGCGCCAGCAGCCTGGACGGATACTACTCTGGAAACACCATATATTTT.

The CDR3 here is CASSLIGGQGPYEQYF. CDR3 bases: TGTGCCAGCAGTCTTATTGGAGGACAGGGACCTTACGAGCAGTACTTC. This chain connects TRBV25-1 to TRBJ2-7; TRBD1 aligns across 8 bases. V shed 5 bases, J shed 4 bases, and the junction held 13 bases outside the gene matches. This CDR3 contains 16 residues. Germline-derived CDR1 and CDR2 are MGHDK and SYGVNS.

There are many counts of this clonotype. The V call is TRBV10-3, the J call TRBJ1-3; TRBD1 matches at 8 bases. V was pared by 8 bases and J by 5 bases, with 14 bases of the junction left unmatched. The CDR3 is made up of 16 amino acids. Germline V gene sequence: CDR1 ENHRY, CDR2 SYGVKD. CDR3 in DNA: TGTGCCATCGGAACGACCGGGACAGGATTTCGAAACACCATATATTTT. Its translation is CAIGTTGTGFRNTIYF.

The rearrangement uses TRBV25-1 and TRBJ2-1, with D perhaps TRBD2 (6 bases). V lost 5 bases, J lost 3 bases, and 14 bases lay in between. The CDR3 runs 15 residues. The V gene's germline CDR1 is MGHDK and CDR2 SYGVNS. The CDR3 bases are TGTGCCAGCAGTTTGGCGGGGACTTACTACAATGAGCAGTTCTTC. Protein product: CASSLAGTYYNEQFF.

The chain is built from TRBV7-2 and TRBJ1-3; D perhaps matches TRBD1 (6 bases). Germline V gene sequence: CDR1 SGHTA, CDR2 FQGNSA. This CDR3 comprises 15 residues. Trimming took 7 bases from V and 4 from J, leaving 17 bases between them. The CDR3 coding sequence is TGTGCCAGCACCTTCACCTGGACAGCCGGAAACACCATATATTTT. This gives the protein CASTFTWTAGNTIYF.

Ten or more counts support this clonotype. The chain links TRBV2 to TRBJ1-5; the D is unclear. This CDR3 is 14 amino acids long. V dropped 8 bases and J dropped 2 bases, with 13 bases sitting between them. Germline V gene data show CDR1 as SNHLY and CDR2 as FYNNEI. Here the CDR3 DNA reads TGTGCCAGCCAAGCTGTCCCGGGCAATCAGCCCCAGCATTTT. It specifies CASQAVPGNQPQHF.

This clonotype has only a few counts. A read error may account for a junction end that differs from germline. The chain links TRBV7-2 to TRBJ2-7; 8 nucleotides align to TRBD2. Germline V lookup: CDR1 SGHTA, CDR2 FQGNSA. The CDR3 sequence is 15 residues long. The CDR3 protein is CASSLISGKSYGQYF. The CDR3, as DNA: TGTGCCAGCAGCTTAATTAGCGGGAAATCCTACGGGCAGTACTTC. Variable domain in full (rest from reference TRBV7-2 and TRBJ2-7): GAGVSQSPSNKVTEKGKDVELRCDPISGHTALYWYRQSLGQGLEFLIYFQGNSAPDKSGLPSDRFSAERTGGSVSTLTIQRTQQEDSAVYLCASSLISGKSYGQYFGPGTRLTVT.

The chain links TRBV7-2 to TRBJ2-1; D gene unclear. CDR3 length equals 14 residues. Germline V gene data show CDR1 as SGHTA and CDR2 as FQGNSA. V lost 7 bases, J lost 0 bases, and 10 bases lay in between. In DNA form, the CDR3 reads TGTGCCAGCAATAAGGCTAGCTCCTACAATGAGCAGTTCTTC. Protein: CASNKASSYNEQFF.

This clonotype was observed a few times. The chain has TRBV19 and TRBJ1-1, with 9 bases that match TRBD1. The CDR3 is made up of 15 amino acids. After removal of 1 base from V and 8 bases from J, the junction contained 8 bases not matched to a gene. CDR1 and CDR2 (germline): LNHDA, SQIVND (reference sequence). The CDR3 region is CASSIAPGQGREAFF. The CDR3 nucleotides read TGTGCCAGTAGTATAGCCCCGGGACAGGGTAGAGAAGCTTTCTTT.

This clonotype has ten or more counts. The chain joins TRBV2 to TRBJ1-2; TRBD1 matches at 8 bases. This CDR3 has 13 amino acids. Trimming removed 6 bases from V and 6 bases from J; junction bases left unmatched: 6. Germline V CDR1 and CDR2: SNHLY, FYNNEI. CDR3 nucleotide sequence: TGTGCCAGCAGGGACAGGGTCATCCATGGCTACACCTTC. Its translation: CASRDRVIHGYTF.

The V gene is TRBV19, the J gene TRBJ1-6; D unresolved. The germline CDR1 and CDR2 sequences are LNHDA and SQIVND (reference sequence). CDR3 size: 16 residues. The V end was cut by 0 bases, the J end by 6 bases, with 12 bases between. In DNA form, the CDR3 reads TGTGCCAGTAGTATAGATCTTTCAGCGACTAATTCACCCCTCCACTTT. It codes for CASSIDLSATNSPLHF.

This chain connects TRBV12-3 or TRBV12-4 to TRBJ2-7; D is possibly TRBD1 (6 bases). V lost 2 bases and J lost 4, with 12 bases in between. This CDR3 region has 14 residues. In nucleotides, the CDR3 is TGTGCCAGCAGTTTAATACAGGGATTATACGAGCAGTACTTC. Translation gives CASSLIQGLYEQYF.

The chain couples TRBV7-3 to TRBJ1-1; D is uncertain. The CDR3 covers 13 residues. Trimming pared 0 bases from V and 7 bases from J, leaving 9 bases between. The germline V gene has CDR1 SGHTA and CDR2 FQGTGA. The CDR3 here is CASSLTGLGEAFF. The CDR3 DNA is TGTGCCAGCAGCTTAACGGGGTTGGGTGAAGCTTTCTTT.

The chain combines TRBV20-1 with TRBJ2-3; D is ambiguous. The CDR3 runs 15 residues. CDR1 and CDR2 (germline): DFQATT, SNEGSKA (reference sequence). With 6 bases removed from V and 1 base from J, the gap between germline ends came to 17 bases. The CDR3 is CSARTRMVGTDTQYF. DNA of the CDR3: TGCAGTGCCAGAACAAGGATGGTTGGCACAGATACGCAGTATTTT.

J is TRBJ1-1 and V is TRBV30; D not certain. V was shortened by 4 bases and J by 11 bases, with 11 bases between the two germline ends. Per the germline V gene, CDR1 is GTSNPN and CDR2 is SVGIG (reference sequence). The length of the CDR3 is 10 residues. CDR3 nucleotides: TGTGCCTGGAACGGCAGGCGGGCTTTCTTT. Its protein is CAWNGRRAFF.

This clonotype came up a few times. The V and J genes are TRBV11-2 and TRBJ1-1, with D possibly TRBD1 on 6 matching bases. V lost 5 bases, J lost 5 bases, and 21 bases lay in between. Germline V gives CDR1 SGHAT, CDR2 FQNNGV. The CDR3 is 16 amino acids. The chain's CDR3 is CASSRVVGGARTEAFF. For the CDR3, the DNA is TGTGCCAGCAGCCGTGTCGTCGGGGGGGCGCGTACTGAAGCTTTCTTT.

This clonotype has more than one count but fewer than ten. A much larger clone differs by one base, so this may be a read error. CDR3 residues: CATGDLNQPQHF. CDR3 DNA sequence: TGTGCCACCGGTGATTTGAATCAGCCCCAGCATTTT. The chain couples TRBV24-1 to TRBJ1-5; D is ambiguous. The CDR3 extends over 12 amino acids. CDR1 and CDR2 from the germline V gene are KGHDR and SFDVKD.

This clonotype was detected a few times. The rearrangement links TRBV12-3 or TRBV12-4 to TRBJ1-3; D might be TRBD1 (6 bases). This CDR3 is built from 15 residues. V gave up 6 bases and J gave up 2 bases, with 14 bases separating them. This CDR3 is CASSPPGAAGNTIYF. The CDR3 nucleotides read TGTGCCAGCAGCCCGCCAGGGGCAGCTGGAAACACCATATATTTT.

This clonotype showed up many times. The chain uses TRBV19 and TRBJ1-1, with D hard to call. This CDR3 is 14 amino acids long. Germline values: CDR1 LNHDA, CDR2 SQIVND (reference sequence). V dropped 4 bases and J dropped 4 bases, with 13 bases sitting between them. CDR3 residues: CASSNTGESTEAFF. The CDR3 DNA follows: TGTGCCAGTAGTAACACGGGAGAGAGCACTGAAGCTTTCTTT.

This clonotype came up many times. The V call is TRBV20-1, the J call TRBJ2-5; 7 nucleotides line up with TRBD1. Germline trimming cut 8 bases from V and 2 bases from J; bases unmatched to any gene: 8. Per germline, CDR1 DFQATT and CDR2 SNEGSKA (reference sequence). CDR3 length equals 13 residues. CDR3 protein: CSCKGDRQETQYF. The CDR3 coding sequence is TGCAGTTGTAAAGGGGACAGACAAGAGACCCAGTACTTC.

This clonotype was observed many times. V and J are TRBV7-2 and TRBJ1-2, with a possible D match to TRBD1 (5 bases). Germline lookup yields CDR1 SGHTA and CDR2 FQGNSA. Trimming left V 0 bases short and J 4 bases short, with 6 bases between. The CDR3 loop spans 13 amino acids. The CDR3 sequence: CASSLAGTYGYTF. The CDR3 DNA reads as TGTGCCAGCAGCTTAGCCGGGACCTATGGCTACACCTTC.

This clonotype was detected a few times. V usage is TRBV15 and J usage is TRBJ1-2, with D possibly matching TRBD1 (5 bases). Between the trimmed V and J ends, which lost 3 bases and 4 bases, there was a span of 12 bases. Germline CDR1 and CDR2: LNHNV and YYDKDF (reference sequence). The CDR3 sequence is 14 residues long. The CDR3 DNA follows: TGTGCCACCAGCAGCGGGGGACGGAGCTATGGCTACACCTTC. Its protein is CATSSGGRSYGYTF.

This clonotype was observed a few times. It may be a read error: a sequence one base away is much more abundant. The chain carries TRBV7-3 and TRBJ1-3; D unclear. The V end was cut by 7 bases, the J end by 1 base, with 11 bases between. The germline V gene encodes CDR1 SGHTA and CDR2 FQGTGA. CDR3 length: 14 residues. The CDR3 DNA reads as TGTGCCAGCAATGAAGACGCATCTGGAAACACCATATATTTT. Its protein product is CASNEDASGNTIYF.

This clonotype was found many times. The V call is TRBV7-2, the J call TRBJ1-6, with 8 bases aligning to TRBD1. This CDR3 has 15 amino acids. Germline CDR1 reads SGHTA; CDR2 reads FQGNSA. Unmatched junction bases numbered 7, after V lost 5 bases and J lost 7 bases. CDR3 loop: CASSPRGRVNSPLHF. The CDR3 DNA reads as TGTGCCAGCAGCCCCAGGGGGCGCGTGAATTCACCCCTCCACTTT.

The chain is built from TRBV4-1 and TRBJ1-1, with 7 nucleotides matching TRBD1. With V trimmed by 5 bases and J by 4 bases, 10 bases remained unmatched. The CDR3 sequence is 15 residues long. Looked up from germline, CDR1 is MGHRA and CDR2 is YSYEKL. CDR3 amino acids: CASSSTGQPVTEAFF. The CDR3 nucleotides read TGCGCCAGCAGCTCAACGGGACAGCCAGTCACTGAAGCTTTCTTT.

As to this clonotype: It may be a read error: a sequence one base away is much more abundant. The rearrangement links TRBV29-1 to TRBJ1-5; 8 bases match TRBD1. Trimming at V came to 6 bases and at J to 4 bases, leaving 8 bases not matched to a gene. CDR3 length equals 14 residues. CDR1 is SQVTM, CDR2 ANQGSEA, per germline. The CDR3 DNA sequence: TGCAGCGTCTCAATCAGGGGGCGTAATCAGCCCCAGCATTTT. This encodes CSVSIRGRNQPQHF. The whole variable domain, filled in from reference TRBV29-1 and TRBJ1-5, reads SAVISQKPSRDICQRGTSLTIQCQVDSQVTMMFWYRQQPGQSLTLIATANQGSEATYESGFVIDKFPISRPNLTFSTLTVSNMSPEDSSIYLCSVSIRGRNQPQHFGDGTRLSIL.

V usage is TRBV2 and J usage is TRBJ2-3; 13 positions match TRBD2. V lost 7 bases and J lost 8; bases outside the gene matches: 6. From germline, CDR1 is SNHLY and CDR2 FYNNEI. This CDR3 is built from 14 residues. CDR3 bases: TGTGCCAGCAAACGACTAGCGGGAGGTGCTACGCAGTATTTT. Protein: CASKRLAGGATQYF.

The chain employs TRBV9 and TRBJ1-2, with a tentative D call TRBD1 (6 bases). Trimming removed 1 base at V and 4 bases at J, with 11 bases between. The germline V gene has CDR1 SGDLS and CDR2 YYNGEE. CDR3 size: 14 residues. In nucleotides, the CDR3 is TGTGCCAGCAGCGTACTCACAGGGACCTATGGCTACACCTTC. Protein: CASSVLTGTYGYTF.

The J gene is TRBJ2-7, the V gene TRBV30, with D perhaps matching TRBD1 (6 bases). With 3 bases removed from V and 9 bases from J, the gap between germline ends came to 15 bases. CDR1 and CDR2 (germline): GTSNPN, SVGIG (reference sequence). This CDR3 has 12 residues. In DNA form, the CDR3 reads TGTGCCTGGAGCCCCCGGCGAGGGGGGCAGTACTTC. Translated, it gives CAWSPRRGGQYF.